The clone carrying this T cell receptor beta chain is a singleton in its sample. Primers: 60 Vbeta forward and 13 Jbeta reverse. Repertoires were generated with immunoSEQ multiplex PCR, while TCRdb's copy carries only in-frame clones and drops some. The sample holds about 140,000 clones, more than 75% seen once. In nominal health when sampled, donors likely had unrecorded immune exposures nonetheless. V trimming: 2 bases; J trimming: 7 bases; junction bases outside the gene matches: 4. Germline V gene sequence: CDR1 MNHNY, CDR2 SVGAGI (reference sequence). This CDR3 has 13 amino acids. The sample comes from a study of cytomegalovirus exposure and HLA in healthy donors.

This chain links TRBV6-6 with TRBJ2-5, with TRBD1 matching 7 bases. What was sequenced was PBMCs. This receptor was obtained from a man younger than 40 in good health and CMV-seronegative. For the CDR3, the DNA is TGTGCCAGCAGTTACGACAGGGCCGGGACCCAGTACTTC. It encodes CASSYDRAGTQYF.